Each of the 3 T cell receptor beta chains below was sequenced from the same sample in a study of regulatory T cells in long-lasting Graves disease. The authors built TCR beta libraries using iRepertoire HTBI primers and Arm-PCR of CDR3 regions. Each CDR3 protein gets one entry after TCRdb re-called the multiplex PCR reads with MiXCR. The table shows around 400,000 distinct CDR3 sequences, with 20% to 25% occurring only once. Time point: persistent/refractory GD, antithyroid drugs over 5 years with positive TRAb. RNA extracted from PBMCs served as the sequencing template. Sequencing was performed on peripheral blood mononuclear cells (PBMCs), taken when the disease was refractory, from a patient treated with antithyroid drugs. These receptors were taken from a female donor with Graves disease.

The chain is built from TRBV7-2 and TRBJ1-2, with 8 bases identical to TRBD1. Germline trimming cut 10 bases from V and 8 bases from J; bases unmatched to any gene: 12. This CDR3 contains 13 residues. Per germline, CDR1 SGHTA and CDR2 FQGNSA. CDR3 loop: CATSDRDKFGYTF. The DNA of the CDR3 is TGTGCCACCTCGGACAGGGATAAGTTCGGCTACACCTTC.

This clonotype was counted once. J is TRBJ2-1 and V is TRBV20-1, with 9 positions matching TRBD2. V was pared by 6 bases and J by 0 bases, with 9 bases of the junction left unmatched. The length of the CDR3 is 16 residues. The germline V gene has CDR1 DFQATT and CDR2 SNEGSKA (reference sequence). The CDR3 is CSAIPLAGTSYNEQFF. CDR3 bases: TGCAGTGCGATACCCCTAGCGGGAACCTCCTACAATGAGCAGTTCTTC.

Details on this clonotype: Given a much more abundant clone one base away, this may be a read error. V usage is TRBV2 and J usage is TRBJ2-7; TRBD2 matches 7 bases. Germline CDR1 and CDR2: SNHLY and FYNNEI. The CDR3 is 15 residues long. The CDR3 spells CASSEGGGINYGQYF. The CDR3 nucleotides read TGTGCCAGCAGTGAAGGGGGGGGGATCAACTACGGGCAGTACTTC.